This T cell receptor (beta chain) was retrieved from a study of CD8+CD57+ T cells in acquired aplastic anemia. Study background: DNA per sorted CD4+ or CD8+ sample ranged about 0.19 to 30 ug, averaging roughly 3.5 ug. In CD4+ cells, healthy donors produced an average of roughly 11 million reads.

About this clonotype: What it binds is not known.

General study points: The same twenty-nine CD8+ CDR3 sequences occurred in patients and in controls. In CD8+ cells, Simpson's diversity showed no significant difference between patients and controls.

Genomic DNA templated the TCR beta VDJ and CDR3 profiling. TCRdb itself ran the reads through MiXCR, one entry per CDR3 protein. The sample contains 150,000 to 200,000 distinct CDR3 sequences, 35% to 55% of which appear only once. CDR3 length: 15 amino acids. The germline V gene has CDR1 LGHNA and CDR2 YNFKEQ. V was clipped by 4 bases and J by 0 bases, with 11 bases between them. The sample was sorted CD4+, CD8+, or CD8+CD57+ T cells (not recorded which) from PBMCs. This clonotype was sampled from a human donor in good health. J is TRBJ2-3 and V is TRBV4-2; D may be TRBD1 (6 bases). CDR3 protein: CASSPGDTSTDTQYF. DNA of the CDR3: TGTGCCAGCAGCCCCGGGGACACCAGCACAGATACGCAGTATTTT.